This T cell receptor (beta chain) was recovered during a study of blood T cells in healthy people across ages. Broader study findings: Investigators treated diversity estimates from one million T cells as underestimates.

Primed by a sample-barcoded 5' primer and a J-beta primer mix, a second PCR proceeded for 7 to 11 cycles. One entry per CDR3 protein, called by TCRdb with MiXCR from the 5' RACE reads. The table shows 500,000 to 550,000 distinct CDR3 sequences, with about 24% occurring only once. Comments on this clonotype: Its antigen is unknown.

These sequences were also reported in another study, on T cells of mothers and their children. That investigation notes: The yield was over 8.5 million TCR beta CDR3 reads from each mother and 2.5 million to 3 million from each child.

The specimen sequenced was blood. The sequence came from a boy aged 5-17 years in good health.

The CDR3 loop reads CSVVDQETQYF. CDR3 in DNA: TGCAGTGTGGTGGATCAAGAGACCCAGTACTTC. The chain joins TRBV20-1 to TRBJ2-5; D ambiguous. The CDR3 extends over 11 amino acids. Trimming took off 7 bases at V and 2 bases at J, with 8 bases between the two ends. Germline V gene data show CDR1 as DFQATT and CDR2 as SNEGSKA (reference sequence).